This entry describes one TCR beta chain. Its cognate antigen is unknown. This record belongs to a study of T cells expressing NK-cell markers. Study results and limitations: In several donors, dominant clonotypes made up about 25-65% of CD3+CD56-NKG2C+ cells. As a fraction of CD8+ T cells, dominant NKG2C+ clonotypes reached about 1.0-7.0% in over 5 donors.

The CDR3 sequence is 14 residues long. Germline V gene data show CDR1 as SGHTA and CDR2 as FQGNSA. With UMIs, 5'RACE template switching was used to make TCR beta cDNA. TCRdb re-called the 5' RACE reads and shows each CDR3 protein once, DNA omitted. This sample's clone table lists some 150,000 distinct CDR3 sequences. The rearrangement uses TRBV7-2 and TRBJ2-3; the D call of TRBD1 rests on TCRdb alone, since no DNA is present to check it. This TCR derives from a man aged 18 to 29 in good health. Sequenced input: blood T cells: a sorted CD56 or NKG2C T cell subset, CD4+ or CD8+ T cells, or bulk PBMC T cells (not recorded which). The CDR3 protein is CASSLDPGADTQYF.